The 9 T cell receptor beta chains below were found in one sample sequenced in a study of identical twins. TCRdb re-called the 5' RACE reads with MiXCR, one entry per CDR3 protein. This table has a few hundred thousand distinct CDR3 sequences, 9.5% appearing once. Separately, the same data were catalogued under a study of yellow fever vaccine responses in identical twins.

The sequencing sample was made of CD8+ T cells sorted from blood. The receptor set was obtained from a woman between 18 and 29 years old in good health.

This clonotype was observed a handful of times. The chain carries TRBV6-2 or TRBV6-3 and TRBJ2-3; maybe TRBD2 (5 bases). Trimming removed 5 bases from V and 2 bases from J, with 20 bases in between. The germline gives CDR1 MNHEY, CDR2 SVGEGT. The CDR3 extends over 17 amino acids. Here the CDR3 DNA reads TGTGCCAGCAGTACCATTCAAAGGCGGGCAGACACAGATACGCAGTATTTT. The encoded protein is CASSTIQRRADTDTQYF.

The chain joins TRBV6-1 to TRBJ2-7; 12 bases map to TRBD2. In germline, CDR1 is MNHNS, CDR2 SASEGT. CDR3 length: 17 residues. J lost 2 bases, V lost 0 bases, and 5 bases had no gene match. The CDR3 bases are TGTGCCAGCAGTGAAGCCAAGACTAGCGGGAGCCCCTACGAGCAGTACTTC. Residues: CASSEAKTSGSPYEQYF.

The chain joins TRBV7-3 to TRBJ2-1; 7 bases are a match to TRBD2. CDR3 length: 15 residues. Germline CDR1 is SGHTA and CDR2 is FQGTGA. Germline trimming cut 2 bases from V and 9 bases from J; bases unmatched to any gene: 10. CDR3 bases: TGTGCCAGCAGCTTAGTGGGGGGGGACGTGAGTGAGCAGTTCTTC. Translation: CASSLVGGDVSEQFF. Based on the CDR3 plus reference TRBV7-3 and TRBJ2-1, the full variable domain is GAGVSQTPSNKVTEKGKYVELRCDPISGHTALYWYRQSLGQGPEFLIYFQGTGAADDSGLPNDRFFAVRPEGSVSTLKIQRTERGDSAVYLCASSLVGGDVSEQFFGPGTRLTVL.

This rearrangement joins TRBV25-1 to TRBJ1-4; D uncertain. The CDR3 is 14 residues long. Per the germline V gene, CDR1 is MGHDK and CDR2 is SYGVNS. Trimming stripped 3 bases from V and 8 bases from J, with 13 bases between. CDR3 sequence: CASSDVRAGEKLFF. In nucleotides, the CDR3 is TGTGCCAGCAGTGATGTTCGGGCGGGAGAAAAACTGTTTTTT. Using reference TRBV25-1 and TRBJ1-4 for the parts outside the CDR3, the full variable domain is EADIYQTPRYLVIGTGKKITLECSQTMGHDKMYWYQQDPGMELHLIHYSYGVNSTEKGDLSSESTVSRIRTEHFPLTLESARPSHTSQYLCASSDVRAGEKLFFGSGTQLSVL.

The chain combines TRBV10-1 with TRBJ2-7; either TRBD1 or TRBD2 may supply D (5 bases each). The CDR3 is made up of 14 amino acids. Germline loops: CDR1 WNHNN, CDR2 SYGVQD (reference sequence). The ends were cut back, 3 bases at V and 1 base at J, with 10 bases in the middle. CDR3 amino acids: CASSDREPSYEQYF. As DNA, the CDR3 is TGCGCCAGCAGTGACAGGGAGCCGTCCTACGAGCAGTACTTC.

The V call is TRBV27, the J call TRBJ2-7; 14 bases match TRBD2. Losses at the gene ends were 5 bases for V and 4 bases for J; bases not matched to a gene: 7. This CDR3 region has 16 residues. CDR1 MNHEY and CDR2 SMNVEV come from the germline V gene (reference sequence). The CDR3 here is CASSTRLAGGVYEQYF. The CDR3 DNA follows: TGTGCCAGCAGTACCCGACTAGCGGGAGGGGTATACGAGCAGTACTTC.

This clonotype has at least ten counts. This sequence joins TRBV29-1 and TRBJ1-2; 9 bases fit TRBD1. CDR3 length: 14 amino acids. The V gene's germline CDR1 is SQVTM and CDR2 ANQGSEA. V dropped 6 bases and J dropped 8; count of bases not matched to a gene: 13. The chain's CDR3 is CSVTGGETSGGYTF. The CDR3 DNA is TGCAGCGTAACAGGGGGCGAAACGTCGGGCGGCTACACCTTC.

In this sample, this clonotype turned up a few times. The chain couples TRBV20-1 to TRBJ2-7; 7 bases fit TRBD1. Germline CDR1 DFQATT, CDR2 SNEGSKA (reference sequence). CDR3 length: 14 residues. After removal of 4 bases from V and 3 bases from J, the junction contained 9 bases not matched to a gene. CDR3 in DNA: TGCAGTGCTACTGACTTAGACAGGGTCTACGAGCAGTACTTC. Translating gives CSATDLDRVYEQYF.

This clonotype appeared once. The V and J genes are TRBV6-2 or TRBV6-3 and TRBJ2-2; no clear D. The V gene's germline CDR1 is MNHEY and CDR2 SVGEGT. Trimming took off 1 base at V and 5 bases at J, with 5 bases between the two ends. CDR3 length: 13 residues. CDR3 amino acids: CASSYFRTGELFF. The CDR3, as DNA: TGTGCCAGCAGTTACTTTCGGACCGGGGAGCTGTTTTTT.